This section outlines one T cell receptor beta chain sequence together with its context. Its antigen is unknown. Per-base qualities were not stored, and no clone one base away is much larger. To sequence the TCRbeta CDR3 region, genomic DNA was isolated from the sorted cells. The immunoSEQ Assay was used for sequencing of TCRbeta CDR3 regions. In TCRdb, the immuneACCESS table is reduced to in-frame sequences with V and J assigned. These tables do not hold every clone; where another copy was compared, an unresolved V gene accounts for under half, and the others remain unexplained. A total of roughly 24,000 clones appear in this sample, 80% to 85% of them only once. About 17% of the sample belongs to the ten largest clones. The sample originates from a study of OX40 agonist ivuxolimab in advanced cancers. For context, the study as a whole: The costimulatory receptor OX40 (CD134) was targeted by ivuxolimab, a fully human IgG2 agonistic monoclonal antibody. Partial responses occurred in three dose-escalation patients, of whom one had hepatocellular carcinoma and two had cutaneous melanoma. Of the 50 to 55 patients in dose escalation, approximately 20 had hepatocellular carcinoma, roughly 15 had melanoma, 9 had renal cell carcinoma and 9 had head and neck cancer. The monotherapy dose-escalation portion (N of about 49 patients) of the phase I ivuxolimab trial is reported in the paper. Intravenous ivuxolimab was administered to patients every 2 weeks at six dose levels: 0.01, 0.1, 0.3, 1.5, 3 and 10 mg/kg. Patients were allowed to have had prior anti-PD-1, anti-PD-L1 or anti-CTLA-4 therapy, and around 43% of the dose-escalation patients had been treated with checkpoint inhibitors. The dose-escalation cohort was roughly 80% male with a mean age of approximately 60 years, ranging from roughly 20 to 80. The purpose of peripheral TCRbeta sequencing was to test whether ivuxolimab changed TCR sequence diversity and led to clonal T-cell expansion.

Study-wide conclusions, independent of this receptor: After ivuxolimab, more expanded clones were found on average in CD8+ T cells than in CD4+ T cells. Low levels of normalized T-cell clonal expansion were also seen in some patients who did not respond. At doses of 0.1 to 3.0 mg/kg, clonal expansion of both CD4+ and CD8+ T cells in blood was seen between baseline and week 6. The antigen specificity of the clonally expanded peripheral T cells was not determined. Partial responders in the 0.1-3.0 mg/kg groups had among the lowest normalized peripheral clonal expansion, especially among CD8+ T cells.

Patients with a history of autoimmune disease or receiving systemic immunosuppression were excluded from the trial. Peripheral blood for TCR sequencing was collected from all dose cohorts at baseline, on cycle 4 day 1, and on cycle 7 day 1. Samples came from an open-label, multicenter, first-in-human phase I dose-escalation trial of ivuxolimab. Adults with locally advanced or metastatic melanoma, renal cell carcinoma, hepatocellular carcinoma or head and neck squamous cell carcinoma were enrolled in the trial. Before TCR sequencing, CD4+ T cells and CD8+ T cells from peripheral blood were sorted into separate populations. V and J lose 4 bases and 7 bases, and a span of 16 bases separates them. Counted from cysteine to phenylalanine, this CDR3 has 14 amino acids. Just the 42-base CDR3 DNA is kept, in frame starting at base 1. From the germline V gene, CDR1 is SGHNT and CDR2 is YENEEA.

The receptor was isolated from an adult with an advanced solid tumor such as melanoma, head and neck, liver or kidney cancer. The V and J segments used are TRBV11-3 and TRBJ1-1, with TRBD1 perhaps the D gene, on 6 matching bases. This sample comprised CD4+ or CD8+ T cells sorted from blood, obtained in a trial of the OX40 agonist ivuxolimab. The sequence in DNA is TGTGCCAGCAGCTCCGCCGGGACACCGGTTGAAGCTTTCTTT. Its protein product is CASSSAGTPVEAFF.